This TCR beta chain was found in a study of beta chain features in type 1 diabetes (dated by TCRdb to 2017 to 2018). Study-wide context: Mean age, gender distribution, total cell number and subset yield were not different between patients and healthy donors. A total of 107,917,701 sorted cells were examined across all samples, and the number of cells per subset was strongly correlated with RNA yield. In the study, TCRB repertoires of sorted circulating CD4+ T cell subsets from recently diagnosed type 1 diabetes patients were compared with those of matched healthy donors. Regulatory and stem cell-like memory subsets were isolated from only 8 patients and roughly eight healthy donors, whereas naive and central memory subsets came from all 28 donors.

The CDR3 has 13 amino acids, counting the end cysteine and phenylalanine. The retained sequence is limited to the CDR3, 39 bases, with the frame set at the first base. CDR1 and CDR2 were assigned from the germline V gene (reference sequence) as SGHNT and YYREEE. The junction shows trimming of 4 bases on V and 7 bases on J, and the gene matches do not reach 7 bases of it. Points on this clone: Its antigen target is currently unknown. Base qualities are missing; no much larger clone stands one base away.

Each donor gave one peripheral blood draw, about 100 mL on average, collected into heparinised tubes. A BD FACSAria II and a panel including CD45RO, CCR7, CD25, CD127, CD95 and CD27 were used to sort naive, central memory, regulatory and stem cell-like memory CD4+ T cells. Every sorted population had a purity above 98%. PBMCs were isolated right away by Lymphoprep density gradient centrifugation and were stained directly, without culture. To minimize batch effects, samples were stained and sorted in pairs, one healthy donor with one patient per experiment. Study-level results and caveats: Naive, central memory and regulatory TCRB repertoires appeared more similar among patients than among healthy donors. PCR may preferentially amplify shorter templates, but because patient and control samples were amplified and corrected together, any resulting skew would affect both groups equally. Patients with type 1 diabetes made fewer insertions and deleted more nucleotides at VDJ recombination sites, implying thymic rearrangement abnormalities. Because small numbers of individuals were included in the HLA sub-analyses, any influence of HLA type on TCRB rearrangement was left unresolved. In all four CD4+ subsets, TCRB CDR3 length was moderately but significantly shorter in type 1 diabetes patients. Because cDNA was sequenced instead of genomic DNA, activated cells with high expression could be over-represented, although the groups did not differ in activation or CD3 levels.

All of the isolated RNA was reverse transcribed with the High Capacity cDNA Reverse Transcription Kit, so expressed TCRB transcripts were sequenced. Deep immunoSEQ sequencing was performed on naive, central memory and regulatory T cell samples, with an average of roughly 3.3 million total reads per sample. After sorted cells were lysed in RLT buffer, RNA was extracted with DNase-treated RNeasy Micro or Mini kits, with the choice depending on cell number. To prevent cross-contamination, every cell subset was processed on its own, while patient and healthy donor samples were processed together. TCRB sequences were amplified from cDNA with the immunoSEQ multiplex PCR, producing 87-bp fragments spanning the CDR3 region. Sequencing of the amplicons was done on the Illumina HiSeq platform. Concerning the study's data processing: PCR bias was computationally corrected using synthetic template baselines, reads within Hamming distance 2 were collapsed, and singletons that could not be merged were discarded. Reads were aligned to IMGT to assign V, D and J genes, CDR3 length, and insertions or deletions at six rearrangement sites. Within each subset, clonotype counts were normalized to the number of sorted cells before true diversity and Gini coefficients were calculated with the tcR R package. The overlap coefficient, calculated on TCRB nucleotide sequences, was used to quantify repertoire sharing. As a proxy for the pre-selection repertoire, out-of-frame TCRB sequences from naive cells were analyzed. The source is immuneACCESS, and TCRdb retained only in-frame sequences with V and J called. Part of the clones is not carried over; for the studies checked, unresolved V genes explain less than half of this, and the remainder is unexplained. V and J calls and clone size come straight from that table; D and trimming were deduced from the DNA. The sample table records hundreds of thousands of clones; around 15% of these occur just once. The biggest ten clones account for 0.017% of the sample.

Specimen: naive CD4+ T cells from blood. The sample's cell subset or site label, decoded: true naive CD4+ T cells. This sequence was found in a man aged 25 to 40 with type 1 diabetes. The chain uses TRBV5-4 and TRBJ2-7; 8 bases in the middle match TRBD1. For the CDR3, the sequence is CASSLDREREQYF. The nucleotide sequence reads TGTGCCAGCAGCCTGGACAGGGAGCGAGAGCAGTACTTC. Reference TRBV5-4 and TRBJ2-7 proteins supply the regions before and after the CDR3; the full variable domain is: ETGVTQSPTHLIKTRGQQVTLRCSSQSGHNTVSWYQQALGQGPQFIFQYYREEENGRGNFPPRFSGLQFPNYSSELNVNALELDDSALYLCASSLDREREQYFGPGTRLTVT.